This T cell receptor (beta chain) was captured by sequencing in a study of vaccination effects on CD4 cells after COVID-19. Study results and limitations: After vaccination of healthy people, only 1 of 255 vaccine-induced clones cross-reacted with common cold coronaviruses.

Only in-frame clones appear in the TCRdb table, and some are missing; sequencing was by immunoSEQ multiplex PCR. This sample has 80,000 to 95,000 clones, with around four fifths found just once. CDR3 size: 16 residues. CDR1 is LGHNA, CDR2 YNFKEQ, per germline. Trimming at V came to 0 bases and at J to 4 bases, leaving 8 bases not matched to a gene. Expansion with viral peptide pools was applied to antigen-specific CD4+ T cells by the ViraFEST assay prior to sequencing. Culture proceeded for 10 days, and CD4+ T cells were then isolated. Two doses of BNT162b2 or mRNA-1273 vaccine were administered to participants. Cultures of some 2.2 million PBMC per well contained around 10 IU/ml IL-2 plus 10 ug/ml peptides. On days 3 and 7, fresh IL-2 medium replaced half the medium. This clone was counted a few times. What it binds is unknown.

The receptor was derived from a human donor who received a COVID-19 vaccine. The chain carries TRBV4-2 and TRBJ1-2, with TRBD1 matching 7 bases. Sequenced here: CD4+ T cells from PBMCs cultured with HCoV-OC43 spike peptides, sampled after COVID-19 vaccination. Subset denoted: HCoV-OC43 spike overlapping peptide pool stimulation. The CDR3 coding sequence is TGTGCCAGCAGCCAAGAGCTGCAGGGGGGAAGCTATGGCTACACCTTC. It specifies CASSQELQGGSYGYTF.